This is a list of T cell receptor beta chains from one sample in a study of T cells after yellow fever vaccination. TCRdb re-derived calls from the 5' RACE reads in MiXCR, one entry per CDR3 protein. Here the sample spans about 340,000 distinct CDR3 sequences, approximately 9% being singletons. The starting material was PBMCs, obtained on the day of the first yellow fever vaccination. All receptors derive from a man in his late teens or twenties who received the YFV17D yellow fever vaccine. The CDR3 runs from the conserved cysteine through the conserved F or W. D genes are given only for firm matches. A clone size is listed for some rows: how often the clone was seen (once, few, many), or a class if it is expanded.

TRBJ2-7 | TRBD2 | NA | TRBV14 | CASRTSGAPYEQYF | TGTGCCAGCAGGACTAGCGGGGCCCCCTACGAGCAGTACTTC
TRBJ1-5 | NA | few | TRBV20-1 | CSARIPDQPQHF | TGCAGTGCTAGAATTCCTGATCAGCCCCAGCATTTT
TRBJ1-5 | NA | many | TRBV12-3/TRBV12-4 | CASSPSGPNQPQHF | TGTGCCAGCAGTCCCAGTGGGCCCAATCAGCCCCAGCATTTT
TRBJ2-5 | NA | NA | TRBV10-3 | CAIRQGVGEETQYF | TGTGCCATCAGGCAAGGAGTTGGGGAGGAGACCCAGTACTTC
TRBJ1-5 | TRBD1 | few | TRBV6-1 | CAADRERNQPQHF | TGTGCCGCCGACAGGGAACGCAATCAGCCCCAGCATTTT
TRBJ2-1 | NA | NA | TRBV7-2 | CASSQISDEQFF | TGTGCCAGCAGCCAAATCTCGGATGAGCAGTTCTTC
TRBJ1-6 | TRBD1 | NA | TRBV18 | CASSPPGQGSYSPLHF | TGTGCCAGCTCACCACCTGGACAGGGGTCGTATTCACCCCTCCACTTT
TRBJ2-5 | TRBD2 | few | TRBV6-5 | CASSYSLAGGRETQYF | TGTGCCAGCAGTTACTCCCTAGCGGGGGGGCGGGAGACCCAGTACTTC
TRBJ2-5 | TRBD2 | NA | TRBV12-5 | CASGSLAGGPEGTQYF | TGTGCTAGTGGTTCCCTAGCGGGGGGGCCGGAAGGGACCCAGTACTTC
TRBJ2-3 | TRBD1 | many | TRBV5-1 | CASSLEGAADTQYF | TGCGCCAGCAGCTTGGAGGGGGCCGCAGATACGCAGTATTTT
TRBJ2-5 | TRBD1 | NA | TRBV20-1 | CSARGGSPGQGQETQYF | TGCAGTGCTAGAGGGGGATCGCCGGGACAGGGGCAAGAGACCCAGTACTTC
TRBJ2-3 | TRBD1 | many | TRBV12-3/TRBV12-4 | CASSPRGRTDTQYF | TGTGCCAGCAGTCCCAGGGGGCGTACAGATACGCAGTATTTT
TRBJ2-2 | TRBD2 | NA | TRBV18 | CASSPTSYGGTGELFF | TGTGCCAGCTCACCGACTAGCTATGGGGGCACCGGGGAGCTGTTTTTT
TRBJ2-5 | NA | NA | TRBV10-3 | CAISEGGVETQYF | TGTGCCATCAGTGAGGGAGGGGTCGAGACCCAGTACTTC
TRBJ2-5 | NA | few | TRBV11-2 | CASSHGTPETQYF | TGTGCCAGCAGCCACGGGACACCGGAGACCCAGTACTTC
TRBJ2-6 | NA | few | TRBV10-3 | CALRGAGANVLTF | TGTGCCCTCCGTGGGGCTGGGGCCAACGTCCTGACTTTC
TRBJ1-1 | NA | NA | TRBV20-1 | CSAATARAFF | TGCAGTGCTGCAACGGCCCGAGCTTTCTTT
TRBJ2-5 | NA | many | TRBV5-1 | CASSFGGQRETQYF | TGCGCCAGCAGCTTCGGGGGGCAGAGGGAGACCCAGTACTTC
TRBJ2-3 | NA | NA | TRBV6-1 | CASSVGSDTQYF | TGTGCCAGCAGTGTAGGGTCAGATACGCAGTATTTT
TRBJ1-2 | NA | NA | TRBV6-1 | CASSESWYGYTF | TGTGCCAGCAGTGAATCCTGGTATGGCTACACCTTC
TRBJ2-2 | TRBD1 | NA | TRBV24-1 | CATRSTGSNTGELFF | TGTGCCACCAGATCGACAGGGTCGAACACCGGGGAGCTGTTTTTT
TRBJ2-7 | NA | many | TRBV7-2 | CASSFGDRTYEQYF | TGTGCCAGCAGCTTTGGCGACAGAACCTACGAGCAGTACTTC
TRBJ1-4 | NA | few | TRBV6-1 | CASSWFPPTNEKLFF | TGTGCCAGCAGCTGGTTCCCGCCAACTAATGAAAAACTGTTTTTT
TRBJ2-1 | NA | many | TRBV29-1 | CSVGTSEQFF | TGCAGCGTGGGAACCAGTGAGCAGTTCTTC
TRBJ2-1 | TRBD2 | few | TRBV10-3 | CAISTAGGNSEQFF | TGTGCCATCAGTACAGCGGGGGGCAACAGTGAGCAGTTCTTC
TRBJ2-7 | NA | NA | TRBV12-3/TRBV12-4 | CASSTATYEQYF | TGTGCCAGCAGTACGGCAACCTACGAGCAGTACTTC
TRBJ2-5 | TRBD2 | few | TRBV20-1 | CSARLAGGRETQYF | TGCAGTGCCAGACTAGCGGGGGGGCGCGAGACCCAGTACTTC
TRBJ2-2 | NA | many | TRBV10-3 | CAISPFNTGELFF | TGTGCCATCAGCCCATTTAACACCGGGGAGCTGTTTTTT